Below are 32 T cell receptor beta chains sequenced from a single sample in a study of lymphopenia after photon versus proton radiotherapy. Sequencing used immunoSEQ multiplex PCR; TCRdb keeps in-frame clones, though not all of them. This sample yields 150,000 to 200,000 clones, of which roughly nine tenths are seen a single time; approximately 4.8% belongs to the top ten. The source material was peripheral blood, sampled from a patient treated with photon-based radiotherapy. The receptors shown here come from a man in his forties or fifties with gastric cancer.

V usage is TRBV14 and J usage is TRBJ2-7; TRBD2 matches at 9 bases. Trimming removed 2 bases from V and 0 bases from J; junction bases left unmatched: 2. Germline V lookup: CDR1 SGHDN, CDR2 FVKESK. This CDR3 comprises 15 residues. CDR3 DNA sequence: TGTGCCAGCAGCCAAAATAGCGGGGGCTCCTACGAGCAGTACTTC. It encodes CASSQNSGGSYEQYF.

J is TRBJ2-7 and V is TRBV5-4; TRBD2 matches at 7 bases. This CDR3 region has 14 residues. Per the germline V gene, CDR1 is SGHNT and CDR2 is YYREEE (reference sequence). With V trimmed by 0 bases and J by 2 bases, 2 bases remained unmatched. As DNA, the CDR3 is TGTGCCAGCAGCTTGGGCGGGAGCCCCTACGAGCAGTACTTC. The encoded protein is CASSLGGSPYEQYF. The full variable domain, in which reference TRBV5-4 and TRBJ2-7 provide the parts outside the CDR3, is ETGVTQSPTHLIKTRGQQVTLRCSSQSGHNTVSWYQQALGQGPQFIFQYYREEENGRGNFPPRFSGLQFPNYSSELNVNALELDDSALYLCASSLGGSPYEQYFGPGTRLTVT.

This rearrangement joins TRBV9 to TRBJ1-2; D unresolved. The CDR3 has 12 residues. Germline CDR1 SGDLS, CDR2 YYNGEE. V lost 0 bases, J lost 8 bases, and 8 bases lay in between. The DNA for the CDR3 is TGTGCCAGCAGCGTAGAAGTGGGGGGCTACACCTTC. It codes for CASSVEVGGYTF.

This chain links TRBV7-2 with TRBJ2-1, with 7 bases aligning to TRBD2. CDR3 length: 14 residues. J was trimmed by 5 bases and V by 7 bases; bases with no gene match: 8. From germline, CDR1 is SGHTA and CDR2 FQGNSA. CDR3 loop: CASTGAGTHNEQFF. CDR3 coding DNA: TGTGCCAGCACCGGAGCGGGGACTCACAATGAGCAGTTCTTC.

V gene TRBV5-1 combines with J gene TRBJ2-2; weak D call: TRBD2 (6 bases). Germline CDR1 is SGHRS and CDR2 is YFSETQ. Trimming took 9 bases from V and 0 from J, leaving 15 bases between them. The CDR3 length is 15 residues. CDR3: CATTGGRPNTGELFF. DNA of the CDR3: TGCGCCACCACCGGGGGACGACCGAACACCGGGGAGCTGTTTTTT.

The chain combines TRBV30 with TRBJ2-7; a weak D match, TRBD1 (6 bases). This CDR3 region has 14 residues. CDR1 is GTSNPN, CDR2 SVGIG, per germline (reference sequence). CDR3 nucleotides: TGTGTCATGGGGGCCGGGACCATTTACTACGAGCAGTACTTC. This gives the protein CVMGAGTIYYEQYF.

The chain's CDR3 is CASSLTGSSTDTQYF. The CDR3 DNA sequence: TGCGCCAGCAGCTTGACAGGGTCTAGCACAGATACGCAGTATTTT. V and J are TRBV5-1 and TRBJ2-3; the D gene is possibly TRBD1 (6 bases). Germline CDR1 and CDR2: SGHRS and YFSETQ. The CDR3 has 15 residues. The germline V and J ends were trimmed by 1 base and 0 bases, with 9 bases remaining between them.

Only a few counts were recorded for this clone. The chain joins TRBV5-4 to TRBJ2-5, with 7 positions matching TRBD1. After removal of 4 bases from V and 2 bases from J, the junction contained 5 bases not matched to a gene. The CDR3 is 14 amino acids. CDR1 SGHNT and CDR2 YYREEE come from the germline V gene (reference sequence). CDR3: CASSHRDRQETQYF. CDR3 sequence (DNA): TGTGCCAGCAGCCACCGGGACAGACAAGAGACCCAGTACTTC.

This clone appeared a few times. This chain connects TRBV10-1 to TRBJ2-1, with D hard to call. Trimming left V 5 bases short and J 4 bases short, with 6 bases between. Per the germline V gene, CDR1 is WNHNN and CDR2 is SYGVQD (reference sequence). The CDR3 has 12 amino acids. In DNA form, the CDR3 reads TGCGCCAGCAGTATCACGTACAATGAGCAGTTCTTC. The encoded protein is CASSITYNEQFF.

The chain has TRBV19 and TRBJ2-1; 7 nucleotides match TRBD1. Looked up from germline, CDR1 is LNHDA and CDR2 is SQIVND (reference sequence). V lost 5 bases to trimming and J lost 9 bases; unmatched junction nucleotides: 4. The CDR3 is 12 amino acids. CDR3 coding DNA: TGTGCCAGTAGTGCACAGGGGAGTGAGCAGTTCTTC. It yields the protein CASSAQGSEQFF.

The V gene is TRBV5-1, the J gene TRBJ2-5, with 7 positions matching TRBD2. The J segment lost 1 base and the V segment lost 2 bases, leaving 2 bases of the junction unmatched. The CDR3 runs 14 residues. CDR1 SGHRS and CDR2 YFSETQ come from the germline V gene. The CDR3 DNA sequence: TGCGCCAGCAGCTTACTAGCGACCCAAGAGACCCAGTACTTC. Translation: CASSLLATQETQYF.

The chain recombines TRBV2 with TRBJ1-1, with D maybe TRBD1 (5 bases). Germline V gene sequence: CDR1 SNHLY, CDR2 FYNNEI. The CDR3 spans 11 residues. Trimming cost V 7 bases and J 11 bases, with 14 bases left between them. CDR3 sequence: CASTPDGGAFF. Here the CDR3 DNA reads TGTGCCAGCACCCCCGACGGGGGGGCTTTCTTT.

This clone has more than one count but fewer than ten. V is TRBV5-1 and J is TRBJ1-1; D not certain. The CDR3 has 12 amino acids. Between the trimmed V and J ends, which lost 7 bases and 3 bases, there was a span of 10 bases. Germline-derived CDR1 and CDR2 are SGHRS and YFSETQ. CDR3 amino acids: CASSEGYTEAFF. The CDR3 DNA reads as TGCGCCAGCTCGGAAGGTTACACTGAAGCTTTCTTT.

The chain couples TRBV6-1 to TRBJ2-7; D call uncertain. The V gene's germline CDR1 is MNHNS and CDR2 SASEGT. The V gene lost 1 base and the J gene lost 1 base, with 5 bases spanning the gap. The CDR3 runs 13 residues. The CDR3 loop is CASSEGLSYEQYF. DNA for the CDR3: TGTGCCAGCAGTGAAGGACTTTCCTACGAGCAGTACTTC.

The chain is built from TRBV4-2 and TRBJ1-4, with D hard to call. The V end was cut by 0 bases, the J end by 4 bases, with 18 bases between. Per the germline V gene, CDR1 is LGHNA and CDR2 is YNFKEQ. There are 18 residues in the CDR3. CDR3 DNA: TGTGCCAGCAGCCAAGATATCGAGCGGACGGAGATTAATGAAAAACTGTTTTTT. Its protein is CASSQDIERTEINEKLFF.

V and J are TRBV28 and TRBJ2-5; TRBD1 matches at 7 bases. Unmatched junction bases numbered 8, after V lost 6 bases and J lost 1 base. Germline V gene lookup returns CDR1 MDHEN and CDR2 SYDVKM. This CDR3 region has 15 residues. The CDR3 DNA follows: TGTGCCAGCAGATCGAGTGGGACAGCCCAAGAGACCCAGTACTTC. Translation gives CASRSSGTAQETQYF.

CDR3 in DNA: TGTGCCAGTAGTATCTCCCCCGGACAGTACATGGACACCATATATTTT. As protein: CASSISPGQYMDTIYF. The rearrangement joins TRBV19 to TRBJ1-3; D might be TRBD1 (6 bases). The CDR3 has 16 residues. Trimming left V 3 bases short and J 8 bases short, with 20 bases between. Germline lookup yields CDR1 LNHDA and CDR2 SQIVND (reference sequence).

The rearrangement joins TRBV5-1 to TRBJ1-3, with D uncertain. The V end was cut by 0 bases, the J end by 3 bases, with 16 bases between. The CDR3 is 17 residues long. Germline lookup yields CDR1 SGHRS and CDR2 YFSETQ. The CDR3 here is CASSLGARWADGNTIYF. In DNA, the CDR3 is TGCGCCAGCAGCTTGGGGGCGCGGTGGGCTGATGGAAACACCATATATTTT.

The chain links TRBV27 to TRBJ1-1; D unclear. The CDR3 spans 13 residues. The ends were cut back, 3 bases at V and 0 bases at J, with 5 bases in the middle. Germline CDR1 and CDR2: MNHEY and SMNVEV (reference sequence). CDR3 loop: CASSFAMNTEAFF. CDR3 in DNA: TGTGCCAGCAGTTTTGCCATGAACACTGAAGCTTTCTTT.

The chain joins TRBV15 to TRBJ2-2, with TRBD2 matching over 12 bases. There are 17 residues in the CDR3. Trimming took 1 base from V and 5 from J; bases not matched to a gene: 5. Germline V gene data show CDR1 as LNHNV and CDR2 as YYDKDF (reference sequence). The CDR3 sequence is CATSRARTSGTTGELFF. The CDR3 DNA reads TGTGCCACCAGCAGAGCACGGACTAGCGGGACAACCGGGGAGCTGTTTTTT.

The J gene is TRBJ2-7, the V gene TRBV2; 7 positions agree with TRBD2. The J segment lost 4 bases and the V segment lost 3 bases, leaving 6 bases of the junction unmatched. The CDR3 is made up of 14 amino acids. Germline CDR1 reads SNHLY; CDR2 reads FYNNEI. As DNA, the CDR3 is TGTGCCAGCAGTGAGGCTAGCGGAGAGTACGAGCAGTACTTC. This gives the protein CASSEASGEYEQYF.

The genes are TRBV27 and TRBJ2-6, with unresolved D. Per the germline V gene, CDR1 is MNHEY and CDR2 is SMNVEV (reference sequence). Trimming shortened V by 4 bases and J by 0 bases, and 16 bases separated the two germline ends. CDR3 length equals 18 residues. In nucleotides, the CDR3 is TGTGCCAGCAGTTCCTACCTCCGGCAGACCTCTGGGGCCAACGTCCTGACTTTC. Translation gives CASSSYLRQTSGANVLTF.

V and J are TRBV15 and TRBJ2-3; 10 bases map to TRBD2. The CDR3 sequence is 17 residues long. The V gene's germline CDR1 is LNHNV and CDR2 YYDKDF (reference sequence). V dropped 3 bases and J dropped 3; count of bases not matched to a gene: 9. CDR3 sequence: CATSSLSGRAKTDTQYF. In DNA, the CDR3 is TGTGCCACCAGCAGTCTCAGCGGGAGGGCCAAAACAGATACGCAGTATTTT.

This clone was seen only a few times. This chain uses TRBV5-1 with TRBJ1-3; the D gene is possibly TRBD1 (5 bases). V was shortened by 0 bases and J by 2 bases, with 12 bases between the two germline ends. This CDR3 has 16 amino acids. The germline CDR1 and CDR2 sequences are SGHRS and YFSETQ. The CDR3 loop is CASSLVSEGTGNTIYF. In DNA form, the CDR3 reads TGCGCCAGCAGCTTGGTTTCGGAGGGGACTGGAAACACCATATATTTT. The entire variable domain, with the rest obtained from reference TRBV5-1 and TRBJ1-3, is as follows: KAGVTQTPRYLIKTRGQQVTLSCSPISGHRSVSWYQQTPGQGLQFLFEYFSETQRNKGNFPGRFSGRQFSNSRSEMNVSTLELGDSALYLCASSLVSEGTGNTIYFGEGSWLTVV.

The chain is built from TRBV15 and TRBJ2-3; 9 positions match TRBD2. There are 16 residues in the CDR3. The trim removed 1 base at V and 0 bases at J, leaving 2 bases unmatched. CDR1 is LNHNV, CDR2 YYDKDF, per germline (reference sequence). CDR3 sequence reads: CATSRGTSGSTDTQYF. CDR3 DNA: TGTGCCACCAGCAGAGGTACTAGCGGGAGCACAGATACGCAGTATTTT.

Written as DNA, the CDR3 is TGTGCCAGCAGCCTGGGACTAGCGGTCACAGATACGCAGTATTTT. Residues: CASSLGLAVTDTQYF. V is TRBV7-9 and J is TRBJ2-3; 11 bases match TRBD2. The germline gives CDR1 SEHNR, CDR2 FQNEAQ (reference sequence). The CDR3 consists of 15 residues. V shed 5 bases, J shed 2 bases, and the junction held 3 bases outside the gene matches.

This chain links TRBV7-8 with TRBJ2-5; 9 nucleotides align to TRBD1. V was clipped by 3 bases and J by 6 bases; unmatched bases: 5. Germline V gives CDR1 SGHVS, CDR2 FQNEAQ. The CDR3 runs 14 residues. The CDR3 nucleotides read TGTGCCAGCAGCTTGGGGACAGGGAGCCAGACCCAGTACTTC. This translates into CASSLGTGSQTQYF.

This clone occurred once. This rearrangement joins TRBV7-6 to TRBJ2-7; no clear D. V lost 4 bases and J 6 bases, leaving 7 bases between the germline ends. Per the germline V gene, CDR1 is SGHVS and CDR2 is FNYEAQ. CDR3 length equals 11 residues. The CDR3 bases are TGTGCCAGCAGCTCCGTGGGCGAGCAGTACTTC. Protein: CASSSVGEQYF.

DNA of the CDR3: TGTGCCAGCATCCCCGACGGGGGGGATACGCAGTATTTT. Translating gives CASIPDGGDTQYF. The chain links TRBV27 to TRBJ2-3; TRBD2 matches 7 bases. V gave up 7 bases and J gave up 6 bases; unmatched junction bases: 7. CDR1 is MNHEY and CDR2 is SMNVEV in the germline V gene (reference sequence). CDR3 length: 13 amino acids.

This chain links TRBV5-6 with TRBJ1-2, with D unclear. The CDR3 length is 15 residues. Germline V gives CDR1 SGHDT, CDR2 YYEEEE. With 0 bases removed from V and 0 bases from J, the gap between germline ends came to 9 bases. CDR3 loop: CASSLEIQANYGYTF. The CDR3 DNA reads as TGTGCCAGCAGCTTGGAAATCCAGGCTAACTATGGCTACACCTTC.

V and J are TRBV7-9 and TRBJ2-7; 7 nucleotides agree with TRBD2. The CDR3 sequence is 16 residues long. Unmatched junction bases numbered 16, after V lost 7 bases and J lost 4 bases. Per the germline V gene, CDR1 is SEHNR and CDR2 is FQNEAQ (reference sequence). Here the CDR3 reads CASTPFFFGGGYEQYF. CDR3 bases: TGTGCCAGCACTCCATTCTTTTTTGGCGGGGGTTACGAGCAGTACTTC.

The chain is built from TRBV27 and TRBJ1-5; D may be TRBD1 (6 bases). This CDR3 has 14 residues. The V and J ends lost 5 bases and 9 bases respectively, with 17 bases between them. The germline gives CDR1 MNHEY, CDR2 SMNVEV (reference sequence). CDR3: CASSSGGPHLPQHF. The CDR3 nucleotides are TGTGCCAGCAGTAGCGGGGGGCCCCATCTGCCCCAGCATTTT.